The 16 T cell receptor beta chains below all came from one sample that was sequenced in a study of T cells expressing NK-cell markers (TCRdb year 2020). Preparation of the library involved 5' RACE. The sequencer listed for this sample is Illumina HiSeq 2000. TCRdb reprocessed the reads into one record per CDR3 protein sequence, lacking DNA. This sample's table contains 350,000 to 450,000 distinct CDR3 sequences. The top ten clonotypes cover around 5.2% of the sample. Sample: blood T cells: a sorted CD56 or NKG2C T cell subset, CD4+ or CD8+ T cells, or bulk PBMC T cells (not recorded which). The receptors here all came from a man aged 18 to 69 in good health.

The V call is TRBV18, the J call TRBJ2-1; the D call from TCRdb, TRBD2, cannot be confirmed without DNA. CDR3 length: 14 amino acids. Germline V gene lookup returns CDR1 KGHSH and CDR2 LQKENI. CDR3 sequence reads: CASSTTRQLGEQFF.

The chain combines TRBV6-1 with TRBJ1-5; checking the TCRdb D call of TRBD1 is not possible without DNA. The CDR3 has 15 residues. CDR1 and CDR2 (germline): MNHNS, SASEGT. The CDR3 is CASSEVFRGNQPQHF.

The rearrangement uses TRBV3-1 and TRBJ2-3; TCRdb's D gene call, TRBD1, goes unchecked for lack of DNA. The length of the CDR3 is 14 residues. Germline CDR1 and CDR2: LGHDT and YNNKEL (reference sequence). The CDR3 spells CASSPPRGKDTQYF.

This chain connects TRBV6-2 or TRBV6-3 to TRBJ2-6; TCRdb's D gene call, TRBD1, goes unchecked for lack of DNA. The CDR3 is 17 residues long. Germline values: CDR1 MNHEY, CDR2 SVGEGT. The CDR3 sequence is CASSRVGGAKGANVLTF.

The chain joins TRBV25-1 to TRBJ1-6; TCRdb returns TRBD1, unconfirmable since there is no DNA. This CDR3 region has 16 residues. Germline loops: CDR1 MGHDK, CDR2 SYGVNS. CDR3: CASSEYRAGANSPLHF.

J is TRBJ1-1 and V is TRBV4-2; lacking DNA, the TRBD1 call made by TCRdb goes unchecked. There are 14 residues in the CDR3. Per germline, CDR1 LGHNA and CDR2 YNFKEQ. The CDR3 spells CASSQEVGGPEAFF.

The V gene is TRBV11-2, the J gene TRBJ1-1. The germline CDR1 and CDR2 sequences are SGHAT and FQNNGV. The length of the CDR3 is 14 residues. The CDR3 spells CASSRGGFYTEAFF. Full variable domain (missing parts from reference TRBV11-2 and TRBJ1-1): EAGVAQSPRYKIIEKRQSVAFWCNPISGHATLYWYQQILGQGPKLLIQFQNNGVVDDSQLPKDRFSAERLKGVDSTLKIQPAKLEDSAVYLCASSRGGFYTEAFFGQGTRLTVV.

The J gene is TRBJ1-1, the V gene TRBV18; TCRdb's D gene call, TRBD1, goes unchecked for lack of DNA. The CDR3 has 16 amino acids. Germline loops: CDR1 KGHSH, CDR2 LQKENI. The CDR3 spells CASSPSQGNPNTEAFF.

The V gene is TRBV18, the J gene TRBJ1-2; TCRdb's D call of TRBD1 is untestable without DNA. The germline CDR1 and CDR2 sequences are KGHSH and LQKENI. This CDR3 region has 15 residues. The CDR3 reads CASSAKGAGLYGYTF.

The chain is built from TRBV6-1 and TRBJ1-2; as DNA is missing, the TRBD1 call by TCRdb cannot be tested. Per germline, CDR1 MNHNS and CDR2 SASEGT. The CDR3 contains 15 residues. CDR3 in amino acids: CASSSTGGSGYGYTF.

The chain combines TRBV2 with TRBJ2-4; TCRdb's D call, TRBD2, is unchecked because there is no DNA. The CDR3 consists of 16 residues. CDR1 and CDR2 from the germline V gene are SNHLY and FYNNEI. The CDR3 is CASGLRGATGKNIQYF.

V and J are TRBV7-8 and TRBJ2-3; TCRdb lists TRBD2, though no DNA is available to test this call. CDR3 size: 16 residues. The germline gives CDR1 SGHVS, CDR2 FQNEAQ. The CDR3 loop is CASSSGHWRGTDTQYF.

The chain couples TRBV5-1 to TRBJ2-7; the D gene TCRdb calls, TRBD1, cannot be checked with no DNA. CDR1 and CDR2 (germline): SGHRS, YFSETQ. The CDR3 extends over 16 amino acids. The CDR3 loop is CASSLVGGLSLYEQYF.

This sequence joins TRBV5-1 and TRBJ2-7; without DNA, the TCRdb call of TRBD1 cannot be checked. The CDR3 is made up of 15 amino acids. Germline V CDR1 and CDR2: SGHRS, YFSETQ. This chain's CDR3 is CASSSRDSYTYEQYF.

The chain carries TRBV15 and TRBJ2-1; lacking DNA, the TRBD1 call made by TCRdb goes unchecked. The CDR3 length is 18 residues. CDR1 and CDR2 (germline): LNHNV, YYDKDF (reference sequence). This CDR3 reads CATSRDTGARLSYNEQFF.

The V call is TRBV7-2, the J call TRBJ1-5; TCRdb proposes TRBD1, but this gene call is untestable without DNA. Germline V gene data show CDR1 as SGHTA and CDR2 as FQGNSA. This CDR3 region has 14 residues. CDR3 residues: CASSRGRADQPQHF.